What follows are 9 T cell receptor beta chains derived from one specimen sequenced in a study of cytomegalovirus exposure and HLA in healthy donors. Amplification used 60 Vbeta primers and 13 Jbeta primers. TCRdb's table, derived via immunoSEQ multiplex PCR, lists solely in-frame clones and lacks some. Of roughly 190,000 clones in the sample, roughly 84% were seen once. Material for sequencing was PBMCs. These receptors all stem from a woman aged 45-65 years in good health and CMV-seropositive.

The chain joins TRBV7-2 to TRBJ2-1; 13 positions agree with TRBD2. The V segment lost 3 bases and the J segment 8 bases; nucleotides outside the gene matches: 4. The germline gives CDR1 SGHTA, CDR2 FQGNSA. The CDR3 has 15 amino acids. CDR3 in amino acids: CASSLGLAGTDEQFF. CDR3 bases: TGTGCCAGCAGCTTGGGACTAGCGGGGACCGATGAGCAGTTCTTC.

The chain links TRBV19 to TRBJ2-7; TRBD1 agrees at 7 bases. V trimming: 4 bases; J trimming: 0 bases; junction bases outside the gene matches: 6. This CDR3 comprises 15 residues. Germline assignment: CDR1 LNHDA and CDR2 SQIVND (reference sequence). This CDR3 reads CASSKGQALSYEQYF. The DNA for the CDR3 is TGTGCCAGTAGTAAAGGACAGGCCCTCTCCTACGAGCAGTACTTC.

A single count supports this clone. The chain joins TRBV6-6 to TRBJ2-7; D may be TRBD1 (5 bases). Looked up from germline, CDR1 is MNHNY and CDR2 is SVGAGI (reference sequence). The ends were cut back, 8 bases at V and 0 bases at J, with 11 bases in the middle. The length of the CDR3 is 13 residues. CDR3 region: CASGRQSSYEQYF. Written as DNA, the CDR3 is TGTGCCAGCGGGCGACAGTCCTCCTACGAGCAGTACTTC.

Concerning this clone: The junction and the germline gene differ at one end; a read error may be behind it. The genes are TRBV7-9 and TRBJ1-2, with 9 positions matching TRBD1. There are 16 residues in the CDR3. From germline, CDR1 is SEHNR and CDR2 FQNEAQ (reference sequence). CDR3 protein: CSSTNRGRQDRWGYTF. For the CDR3, the DNA is TGTTCCAGCACCAACAGGGGGCGCCAAGATCGGTGGGGCTACACCTTC.

The genes are TRBV29-1 and TRBJ2-5, with 9 positions matching TRBD1. Looked up from germline, CDR1 is SQVTM and CDR2 is ANQGSEA. Trimming cost V 6 bases and J 5 bases; bases outside gene matches: 1. The CDR3 is made up of 11 amino acids. Written as DNA, the CDR3 is TGCAGCGTGACAGGGGGTGAGACCCAGTACTTC. It translates to CSVTGGETQYF.

The J gene is TRBJ1-5, the V gene TRBV6-5, with D possibly matching TRBD1 (6 bases). V was clipped by 6 bases and J by 11 bases, with 20 bases between them. CDR1 is MNHEY, CDR2 SVGAGI, per germline. This CDR3 has 14 residues. DNA of the CDR3: TGTGCCAGCAGAGACGGGACATCCGCGGGTTCCCAGCATTTT. Residues: CASRDGTSAGSQHF.

V gene TRBV6-1 combines with J gene TRBJ2-2; 7 positions agree with TRBD1. CDR3 length equals 15 residues. V lost 6 bases, J lost 0 bases, and 4 bases stayed unmatched. The V gene's germline CDR1 is MNHNS and CDR2 SASEGT. The CDR3 nucleotides read TGTGCCAGCAGAGGACAGGTCTCGAACACCGGGGAGCTGTTTTTT. Encoded protein: CASRGQVSNTGELFF.

As regards this clone: The junction and the germline gene differ at one end; a read error may be behind it. The rearrangement uses TRBV7-9 and TRBJ2-7, with 7 positions matching TRBD2. CDR1 and CDR2 (germline): SEHNR, FQNEAQ (reference sequence). The length of the CDR3 is 12 residues. DNA for the CDR3: TGTTCCAGCAGCTGGGACTATTACGAGCAGTACTTC. Translation gives CSSSWDYYEQYF.

The chain carries TRBV2 and TRBJ2-7; 7 bases map to TRBD1. The CDR3 spans 13 residues. Germline V CDR1 and CDR2: SNHLY, FYNNEI. V lost 8 bases to trimming and J lost 1 base; unmatched junction nucleotides: 5. The CDR3, as DNA: TGTGCCAGCCGGGACAGAATATCCTACGAGCAGTACTTC. Protein sequence: CASRDRISYEQYF.